This T cell receptor (beta chain) is drawn from a study of T cell responses to AZD1222 COVID-19 vaccine. Overall study: Whether given at about 4 or about 12 weeks, second doses were pooled.

CDR1 and CDR2 (germline): KGHDR, SFDVKD. The CDR3 runs 13 residues. V was clipped by 9 bases and J by 1 base, with 9 bases between them. Turning to this clone: Its antigen remains unidentified.

The study, taken as a whole, reports: Vaccine-related CD4 TCRs covered spike, predominating at 160-218 and 743-854. Donor demographics were predominantly white British with a female majority; clonal diversity may be underestimated. All repertoire sampling was performed exclusively after the peak T cell response.

Clones were read by immunoSEQ multiplex PCR, and TCRdb kept only the in-frame ones, dropping some. The sample yields tens of thousands of clones, 80% seen once. This receptor was identified in an adult in good health. The chain carries TRBV24-1 and TRBJ1-3; possible D gene TRBD1, 6 bases. The starting material was peripheral blood, obtained on day 0 of AZD1222 vaccination. For the CDR3, the DNA is TGTGCCACCGAGGGGGGATCTGGAAACACCATATATTTT. Residues: CATEGGSGNTIYF.